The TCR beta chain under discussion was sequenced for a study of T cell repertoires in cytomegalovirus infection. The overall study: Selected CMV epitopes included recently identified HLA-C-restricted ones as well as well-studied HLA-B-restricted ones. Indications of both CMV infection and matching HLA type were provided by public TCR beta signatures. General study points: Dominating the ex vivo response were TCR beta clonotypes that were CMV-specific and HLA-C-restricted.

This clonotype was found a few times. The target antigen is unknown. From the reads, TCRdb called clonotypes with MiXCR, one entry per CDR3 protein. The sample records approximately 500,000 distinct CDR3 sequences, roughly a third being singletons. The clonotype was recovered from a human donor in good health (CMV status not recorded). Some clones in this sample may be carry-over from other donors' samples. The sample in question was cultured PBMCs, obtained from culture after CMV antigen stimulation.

The CDR3 loop is CASSWTTSLETQYF. The CDR3 DNA reads as TGTGCCAGCAGCTGGACTACTTCCTTGGAGACCCAGTACTTC. V and J are TRBV7-2 and TRBJ2-5; D perhaps matches TRBD2 (6 bases). The V gene lost 4 bases and the J gene lost 5 bases, with 14 bases spanning the gap. This CDR3 region has 14 residues. The germline V gene encodes CDR1 SGHTA and CDR2 FQGNSA. The complete variable domain, with remaining parts taken from reference TRBV7-2 and TRBJ2-5, reads GAGVSQSPSNKVTEKGKDVELRCDPISGHTALYWYRQSLGQGLEFLIYFQGNSAPDKSGLPSDRFSAERTGGSVSTLTIQRTQQEDSAVYLCASSWTTSLETQYFGPGTRLLVL.